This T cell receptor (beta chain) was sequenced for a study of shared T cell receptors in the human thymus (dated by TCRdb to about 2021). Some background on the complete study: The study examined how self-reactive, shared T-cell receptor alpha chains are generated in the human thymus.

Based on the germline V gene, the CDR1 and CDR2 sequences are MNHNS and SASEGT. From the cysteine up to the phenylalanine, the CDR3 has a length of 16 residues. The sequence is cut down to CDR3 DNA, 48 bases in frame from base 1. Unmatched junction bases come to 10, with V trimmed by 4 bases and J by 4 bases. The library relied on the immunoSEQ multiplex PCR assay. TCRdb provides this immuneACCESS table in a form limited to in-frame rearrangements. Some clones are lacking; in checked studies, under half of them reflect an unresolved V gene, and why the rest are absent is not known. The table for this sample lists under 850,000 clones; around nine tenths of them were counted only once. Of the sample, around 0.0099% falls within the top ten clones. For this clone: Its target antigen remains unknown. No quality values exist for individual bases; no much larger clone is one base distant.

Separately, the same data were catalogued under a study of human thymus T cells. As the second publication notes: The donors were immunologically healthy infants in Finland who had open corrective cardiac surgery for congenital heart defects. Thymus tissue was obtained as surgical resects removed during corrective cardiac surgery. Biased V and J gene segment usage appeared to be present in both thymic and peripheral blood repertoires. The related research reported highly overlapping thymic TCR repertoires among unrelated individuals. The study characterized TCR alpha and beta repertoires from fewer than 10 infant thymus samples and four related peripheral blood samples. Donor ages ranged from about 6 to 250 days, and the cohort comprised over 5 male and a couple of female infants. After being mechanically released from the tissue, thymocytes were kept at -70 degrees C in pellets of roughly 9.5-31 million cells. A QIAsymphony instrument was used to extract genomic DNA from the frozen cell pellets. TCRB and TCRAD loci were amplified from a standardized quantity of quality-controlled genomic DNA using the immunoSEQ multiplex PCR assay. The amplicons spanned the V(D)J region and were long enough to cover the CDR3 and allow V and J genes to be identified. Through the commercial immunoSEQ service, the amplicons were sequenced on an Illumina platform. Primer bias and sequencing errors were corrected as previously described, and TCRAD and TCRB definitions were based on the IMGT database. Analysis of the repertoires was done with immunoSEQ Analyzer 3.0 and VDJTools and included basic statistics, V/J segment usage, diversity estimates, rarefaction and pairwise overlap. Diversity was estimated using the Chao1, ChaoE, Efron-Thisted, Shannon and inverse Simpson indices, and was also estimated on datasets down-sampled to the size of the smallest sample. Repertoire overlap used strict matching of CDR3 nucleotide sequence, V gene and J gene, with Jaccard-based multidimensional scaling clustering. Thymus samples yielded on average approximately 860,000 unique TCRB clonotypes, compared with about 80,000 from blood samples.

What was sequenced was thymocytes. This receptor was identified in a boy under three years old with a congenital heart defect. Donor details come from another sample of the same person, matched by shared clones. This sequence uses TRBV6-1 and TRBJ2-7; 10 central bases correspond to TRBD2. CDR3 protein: CASSGLGTSAPYEQYF. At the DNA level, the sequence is TGTGCCAGCAGTGGCCTCGGGACTAGCGCTCCGTACGAGCAGTACTTC.